This is a list of T cell receptor beta chains from one sample in a study of T cell clonotyping in hematopoietic cell transplantation. TCRdb keeps only in-frame clones here, not all; method: immunoSEQ multiplex PCR. The sample has about 16,000 clones, less than 80% seen once. This sample comprised PBMCs, obtained 30 days after allogeneic stem cell transplant. The receptors shown here come from a male patient in his 50s who had an allogeneic stem cell transplant from an unrelated donor, so T cells may come from the graft donor. Some clones in this sample may be carry-over from other donors' samples. Both conserved end residues are part of each CDR3. D genes are given only for firm matches. Where a row states a size, it is once, few, many or the class of an expanded clone; other rows omit it.

>TRBJ1-5|TRBV6-6|-|-
TGTGCCAGCAGACCCAGGGGTAATCAGCCCCAGCATTTT
CASRPRGNQPQHF
>TRBJ2-1|TRBV30|-|-
TGTGCCTGGAGGCTTAAAGGGTGGGTCGACAATGAGCAGTTCTTC
CAWRLKGWVDNEQFF
>TRBJ2-7|TRBV30|-|TRBD1
TGTGCCTGCCTCCGGGACAGGGGATACGAGCAGTACTTC
CACLRDRGYEQYF
>TRBJ1-3|TRBV30|-|-
TGTGCCTGGACCCCTGGGGGAAACACCATATATTTT
CAWTPGGNTIYF
>TRBJ1-1|TRBV28|few|-
TGTGCCAGCAGTTTGGCCAGGGGTGAGAACACTGAAGCTTTCTTT
CASSLARGENTEAFF
>TRBJ1-6|TRBV6-5|-|-
TGTGCCAGCAGTTACTGGACAGATAATAATTCACCCCTCCACTTT
CASSYWTDNNSPLHF
>TRBJ2-1|TRBV30|-|TRBD2
TGTGCCGGGGGGCGGGAGGGCCGCAATGAGCAGTTCTTC
CAGGREGRNEQFF
>TRBJ1-5|TRBV6-5|-|-
TGTGCCAGCAGCTCGCGGGGATATCAGCCCCAGCATTTT
CASSSRGYQPQHF
>TRBJ2-5|TRBV9|once|TRBD2
TGTGCCAGCAGCGCCAAATTGGGACTAGCGGGAGAAGAGACCCAGTACTTC
CASSAKLGLAGEETQYF
>TRBJ1-1|TRBV25-1|-|-
TGTGCCAGCAGTGAATTAGGGGCTATGAACACTGAAGCTTTCTTT
CASSELGAMNTEAFF
>TRBJ1-5|TRBV6-6|-|TRBD1
TGTGCCAGCAGTTCTCTCTCCGGGACAGGGCCTCAGCCCCAGCATTTT
CASSSLSGTGPQPQHF
>TRBJ1-1|TRBV7-2|once|-
TGTGCCAGCAGCTTAAACCCCTACACTGAAGCTTTCTTT
CASSLNPYTEAFF
>TRBJ1-2|TRBV9|-|-
TGTGCCAGCAGCGCAGGGCACGATGGCTACACCTTC
CASSAGHDGYTF
>TRBJ1-1|TRBV30|-|-
TGTGCCTGGAGCTTCCCCGCTGGGGGGACTGAAGCTTTCTTT
CAWSFPAGGTEAFF
>TRBJ2-7|TRBV30|-|-
TGTGCCTGGAGTCTTGGGAGCACCTACGAGCAGTACTTC
CAWSLGSTYEQYF
>TRBJ2-7|TRBV7-2|once|-
TGTGCCAGCAGCCCTCCGGTGCGCTACGAGCAGTACTTC
CASSPPVRYEQYF
>TRBJ2-2|TRBV19|few|-
TGTGCCAGTAGCCCTAGGGGGGCGCAAACCGGGGAGCTGTTTTTT
CASSPRGAQTGELFF
>TRBJ2-3|TRBV4-1|few|-
TGCGCCAGCAGCCCCAAGAGCGCAGATACGCAGTATTTT
CASSPKSADTQYF
>TRBJ1-1|TRBV28|-|-
TGTGCCAGCAGTCAGCAGTCGGTCCCTGAAGCTTTCTTT
CASSQQSVPEAFF
>TRBJ1-5|TRBV25-1|-|-
TGTGCCAGCAGTGCGTCCCGGGACACGTTCAATCAGCCCCAGCATTTT
CASSASRDTFNQPQHF
>TRBJ2-3|TRBV29-1|few|-
TGCAGCGTAGGCACAGATACGCAGTATTTT
CSVGTDTQYF
>TRBJ1-6|TRBV10-3|-|-
TGTGCCATCAGTGATGGGCTACAAGTAGGGCGTAATTCACCCCTCCACTTT
CAISDGLQVGRNSPLHF
>TRBJ2-7|TRBV4-3|-|TRBD1
TGCGCCAGCAGCGGAGGGACAGGGTACGAGCAGTACTTC
CASSGGTGYEQYF
>TRBJ1-2|TRBV6-5|-|TRBD1
TGTGCCAGCAGGCCCCCGGGACAGGGGGACTATGGCTACACCTTC
CASRPPGQGDYGYTF